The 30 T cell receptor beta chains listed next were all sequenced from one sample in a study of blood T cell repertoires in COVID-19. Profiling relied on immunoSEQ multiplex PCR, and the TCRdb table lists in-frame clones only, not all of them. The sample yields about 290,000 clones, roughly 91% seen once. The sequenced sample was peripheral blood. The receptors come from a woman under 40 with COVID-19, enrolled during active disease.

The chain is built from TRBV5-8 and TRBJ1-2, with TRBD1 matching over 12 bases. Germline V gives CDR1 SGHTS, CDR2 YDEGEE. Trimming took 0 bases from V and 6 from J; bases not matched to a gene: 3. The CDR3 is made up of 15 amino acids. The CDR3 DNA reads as TGTGCCAGCAGCTTGGCCGGGACAGGGGGCAATGGCTACACCTTC. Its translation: CASSLAGTGGNGYTF.

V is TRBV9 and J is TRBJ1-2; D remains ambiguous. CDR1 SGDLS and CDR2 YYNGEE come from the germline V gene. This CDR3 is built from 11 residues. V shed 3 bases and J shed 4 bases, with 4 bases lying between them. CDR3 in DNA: TGTGCCAGCAGCGAGCCCTATGGCTACACCTTC. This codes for CASSEPYGYTF.

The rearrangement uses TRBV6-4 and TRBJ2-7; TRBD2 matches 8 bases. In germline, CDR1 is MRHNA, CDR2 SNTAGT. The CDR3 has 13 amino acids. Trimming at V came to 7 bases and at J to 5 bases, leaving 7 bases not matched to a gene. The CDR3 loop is CASTSPGGNEQYF. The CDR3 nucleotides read TGTGCCAGCACGTCGCCGGGAGGGAACGAGCAGTACTTC.

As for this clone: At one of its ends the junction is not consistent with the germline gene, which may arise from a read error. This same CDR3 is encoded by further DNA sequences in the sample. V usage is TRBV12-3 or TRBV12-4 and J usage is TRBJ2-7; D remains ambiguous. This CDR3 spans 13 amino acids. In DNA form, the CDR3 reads TGTGCCAGTAGTTTAGGAGTCTCCTACGAGCAGTACTTC. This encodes CASSLGVSYEQYF.

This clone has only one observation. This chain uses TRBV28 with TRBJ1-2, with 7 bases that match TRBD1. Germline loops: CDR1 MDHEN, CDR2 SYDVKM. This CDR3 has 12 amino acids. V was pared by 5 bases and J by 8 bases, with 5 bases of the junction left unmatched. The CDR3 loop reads CASSGGGVGYTF. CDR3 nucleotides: TGTGCCAGCAGTGGAGGGGGCGTAGGCTACACCTTC.

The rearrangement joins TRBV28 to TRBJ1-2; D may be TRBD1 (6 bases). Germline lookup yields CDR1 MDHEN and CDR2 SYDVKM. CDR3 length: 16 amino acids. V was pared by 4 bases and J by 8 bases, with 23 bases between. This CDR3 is CASSYPPLGGAQGYTF. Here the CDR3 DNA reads TGTGCCAGCAGTTACCCCCCCCTTGGGGGGGCGCAGGGCTACACCTTC.

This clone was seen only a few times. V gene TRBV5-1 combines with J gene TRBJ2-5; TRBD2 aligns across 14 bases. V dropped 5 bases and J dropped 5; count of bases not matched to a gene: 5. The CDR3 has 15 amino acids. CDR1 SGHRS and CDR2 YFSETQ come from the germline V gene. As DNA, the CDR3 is TGCGCCAGCAGGACTAGCGGGGGGGCCGAGGAGACCCAGTACTTC. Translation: CASRTSGGAEETQYF.

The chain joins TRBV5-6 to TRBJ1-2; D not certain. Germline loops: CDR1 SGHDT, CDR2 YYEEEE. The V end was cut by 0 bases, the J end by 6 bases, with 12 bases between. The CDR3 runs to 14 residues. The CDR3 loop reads CASSLVQARDGYTF. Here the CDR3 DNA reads TGTGCCAGCAGCTTGGTCCAGGCACGAGATGGCTACACCTTC.

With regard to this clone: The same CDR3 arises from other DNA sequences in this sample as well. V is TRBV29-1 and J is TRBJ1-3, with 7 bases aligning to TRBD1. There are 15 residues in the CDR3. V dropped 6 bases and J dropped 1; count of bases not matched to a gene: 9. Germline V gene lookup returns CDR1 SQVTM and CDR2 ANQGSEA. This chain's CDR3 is CSVRAAGGSGNTIYF. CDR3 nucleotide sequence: TGCAGCGTGCGAGCGGCAGGGGGTTCTGGAAACACCATATATTTT.

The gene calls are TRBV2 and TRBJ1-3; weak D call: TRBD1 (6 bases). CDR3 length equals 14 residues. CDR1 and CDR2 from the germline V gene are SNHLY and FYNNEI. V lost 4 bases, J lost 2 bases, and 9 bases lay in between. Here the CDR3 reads CASSVTGTGNTIYF. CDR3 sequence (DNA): TGTGCCAGCAGTGTAACAGGGACTGGAAACACCATATATTTT. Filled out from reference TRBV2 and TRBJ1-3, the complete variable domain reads EPEVTQTPSHQVTQMGQEVILRCVPISNHLYFYWYRQILGQKVEFLVSFYNNEISEKSEIFDDQFSVERPDGSNFTLKIRSTKLEDSAMYFCASSVTGTGNTIYFGEGSWLTVV.

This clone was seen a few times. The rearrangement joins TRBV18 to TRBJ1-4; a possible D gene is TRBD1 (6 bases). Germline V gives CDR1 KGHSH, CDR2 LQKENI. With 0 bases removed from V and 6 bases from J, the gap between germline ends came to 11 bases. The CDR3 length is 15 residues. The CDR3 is CASSPPAGDHEKLFF. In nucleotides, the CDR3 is TGTGCCAGCTCACCACCGGCAGGGGATCATGAAAAACTGTTTTTT.

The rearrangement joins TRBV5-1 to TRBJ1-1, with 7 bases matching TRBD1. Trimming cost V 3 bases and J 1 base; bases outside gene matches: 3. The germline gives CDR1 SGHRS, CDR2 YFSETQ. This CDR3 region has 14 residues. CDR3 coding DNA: TGCGCCAGCAGCTCGGGGACAGCGAACACTGAAGCTTTCTTT. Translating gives CASSSGTANTEAFF. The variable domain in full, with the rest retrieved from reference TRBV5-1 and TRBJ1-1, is KAGVTQTPRYLIKTRGQQVTLSCSPISGHRSVSWYQQTPGQGLQFLFEYFSETQRNKGNFPGRFSGRQFSNSRSEMNVSTLELGDSALYLCASSSGTANTEAFFGQGTRLTVV.

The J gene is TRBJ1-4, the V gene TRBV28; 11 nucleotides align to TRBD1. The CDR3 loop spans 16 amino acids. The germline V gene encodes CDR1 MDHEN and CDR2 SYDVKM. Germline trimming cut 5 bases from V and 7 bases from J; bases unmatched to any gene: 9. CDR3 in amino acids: CASSTWDRGRGEKLFF. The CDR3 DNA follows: TGTGCCAGCAGTACCTGGGACAGGGGGAGGGGTGAAAAACTGTTTTTT.

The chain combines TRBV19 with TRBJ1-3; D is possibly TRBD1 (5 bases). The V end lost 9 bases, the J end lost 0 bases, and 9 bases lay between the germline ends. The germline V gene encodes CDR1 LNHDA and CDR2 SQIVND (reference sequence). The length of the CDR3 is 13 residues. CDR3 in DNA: TGTGCCAGCCGGGGGATCTCTGGAAACACCATATATTTT. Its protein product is CASRGISGNTIYF.

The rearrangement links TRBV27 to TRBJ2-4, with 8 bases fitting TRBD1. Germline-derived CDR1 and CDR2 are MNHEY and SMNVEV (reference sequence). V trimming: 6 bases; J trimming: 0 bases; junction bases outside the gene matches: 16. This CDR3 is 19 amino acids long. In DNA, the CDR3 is TGTGCCAGCAGCTCCCCCGGGACAGGAGGACTTCTAGCCAAAAACATTCAGTACTTC. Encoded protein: CASSSPGTGGLLAKNIQYF.

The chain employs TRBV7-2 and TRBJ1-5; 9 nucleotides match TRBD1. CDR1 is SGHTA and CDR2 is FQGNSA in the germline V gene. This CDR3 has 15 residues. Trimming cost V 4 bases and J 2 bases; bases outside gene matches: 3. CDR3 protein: CASSSTGGRNQPQHF. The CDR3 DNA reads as TGTGCCAGCAGCTCAACAGGGGGCCGCAATCAGCCCCAGCATTTT.

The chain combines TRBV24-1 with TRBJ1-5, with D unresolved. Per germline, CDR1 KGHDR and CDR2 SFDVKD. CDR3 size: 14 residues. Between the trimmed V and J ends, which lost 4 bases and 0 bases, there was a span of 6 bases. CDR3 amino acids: CATSDRYSNQPQHF. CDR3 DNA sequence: TGTGCCACCAGTGACCGGTATAGCAATCAGCCCCAGCATTTT.

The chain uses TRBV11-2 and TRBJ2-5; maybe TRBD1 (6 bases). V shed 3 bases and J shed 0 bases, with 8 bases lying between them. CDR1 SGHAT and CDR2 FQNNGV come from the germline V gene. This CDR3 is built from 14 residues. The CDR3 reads CASSFRTDQETQYF. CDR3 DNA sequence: TGTGCCAGCAGCTTCCGGACAGACCAAGAGACCCAGTACTTC. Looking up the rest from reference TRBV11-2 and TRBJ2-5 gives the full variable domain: EAGVAQSPRYKIIEKRQSVAFWCNPISGHATLYWYQQILGQGPKLLIQFQNNGVVDDSQLPKDRFSAERLKGVDSTLKIQPAKLEDSAVYLCASSFRTDQETQYFGPGTRLLVL.

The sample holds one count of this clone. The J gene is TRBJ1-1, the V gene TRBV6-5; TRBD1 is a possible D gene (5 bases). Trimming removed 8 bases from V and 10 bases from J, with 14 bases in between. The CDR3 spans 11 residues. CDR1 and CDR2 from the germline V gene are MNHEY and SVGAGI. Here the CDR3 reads CASSDAGGAFF. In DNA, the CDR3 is TGTGCCAGCTCGGACGCCGGGGGAGCTTTCTTT.

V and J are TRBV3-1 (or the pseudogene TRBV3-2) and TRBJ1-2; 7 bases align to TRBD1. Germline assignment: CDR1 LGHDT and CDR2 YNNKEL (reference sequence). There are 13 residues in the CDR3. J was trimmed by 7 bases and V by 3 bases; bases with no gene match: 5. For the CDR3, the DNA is TGTGCCAGCAGCCACCCCGACAGGGCTGGCTACACCTTC. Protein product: CASSHPDRAGYTF.

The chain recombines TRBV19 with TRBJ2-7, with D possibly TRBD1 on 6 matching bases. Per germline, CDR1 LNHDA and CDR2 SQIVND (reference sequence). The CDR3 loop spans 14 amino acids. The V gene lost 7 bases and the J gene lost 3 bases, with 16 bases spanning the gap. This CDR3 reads CASTPGAGVYEQYF. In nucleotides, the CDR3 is TGTGCCAGTACCCCAGGGGCAGGGGTCTACGAGCAGTACTTC.

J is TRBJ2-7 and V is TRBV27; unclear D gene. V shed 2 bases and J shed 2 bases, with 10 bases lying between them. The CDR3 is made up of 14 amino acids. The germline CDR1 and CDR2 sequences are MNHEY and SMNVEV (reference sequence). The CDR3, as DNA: TGTGCCAGCAGTTTACTAGTAACCCCCTACGAGCAGTACTTC. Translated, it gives CASSLLVTPYEQYF.

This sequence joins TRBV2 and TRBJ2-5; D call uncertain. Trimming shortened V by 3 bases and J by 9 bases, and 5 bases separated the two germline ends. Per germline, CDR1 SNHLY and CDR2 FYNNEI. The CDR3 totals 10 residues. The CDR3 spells CASSDPSQYF. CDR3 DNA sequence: TGTGCCAGCAGTGACCCTTCCCAGTACTTC. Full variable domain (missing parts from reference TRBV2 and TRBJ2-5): EPEVTQTPSHQVTQMGQEVILRCVPISNHLYFYWYRQILGQKVEFLVSFYNNEISEKSEIFDDQFSVERPDGSNFTLKIRSTKLEDSAMYFCASSDPSQYFGPGTRLLVL.

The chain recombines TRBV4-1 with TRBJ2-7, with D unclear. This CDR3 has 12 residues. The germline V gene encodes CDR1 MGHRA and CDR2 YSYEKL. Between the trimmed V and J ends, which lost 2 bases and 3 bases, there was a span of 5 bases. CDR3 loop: CASSQHSYEQYF. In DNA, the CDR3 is TGCGCCAGCAGCCAACACAGCTACGAGCAGTACTTC.

The CDR3 here is CASSFLPGRHLNTEAFF. For the CDR3, the DNA is TGTGCCAGCAGCTTCCTTCCGGGTCGGCATTTAAACACTGAAGCTTTCTTT. The rearrangement uses TRBV7-9 and TRBJ1-1; D is ambiguous. CDR1 is SEHNR, CDR2 FQNEAQ, per germline (reference sequence). CDR3 length: 17 residues. The V and J ends lost 3 bases and 2 bases respectively, with 19 bases between them.

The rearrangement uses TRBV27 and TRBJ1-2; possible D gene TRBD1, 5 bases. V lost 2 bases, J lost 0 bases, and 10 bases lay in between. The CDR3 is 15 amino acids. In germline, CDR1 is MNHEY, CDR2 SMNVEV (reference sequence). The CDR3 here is CASSLQRTTNYGYTF. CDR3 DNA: TGTGCCAGCAGTTTACAGAGGACAACTAACTATGGCTACACCTTC.

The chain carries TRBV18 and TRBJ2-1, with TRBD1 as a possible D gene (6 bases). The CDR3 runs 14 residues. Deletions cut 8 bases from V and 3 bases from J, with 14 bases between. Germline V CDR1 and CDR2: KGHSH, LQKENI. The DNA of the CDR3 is TGTGCCAGCACGCAACAGGGTAACTACAATGAGCAGTTCTTC. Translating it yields CASTQQGNYNEQFF.

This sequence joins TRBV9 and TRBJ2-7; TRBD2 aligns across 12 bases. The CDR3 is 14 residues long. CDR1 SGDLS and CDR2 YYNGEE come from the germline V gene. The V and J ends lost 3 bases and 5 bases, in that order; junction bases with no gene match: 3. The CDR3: CASSARLAGDEQYF. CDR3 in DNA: TGTGCCAGCAGCGCAAGACTAGCGGGGGACGAGCAGTACTTC. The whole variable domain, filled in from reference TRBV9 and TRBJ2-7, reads DSGVTQTPKHLITATGQRVTLRCSPRSGDLSVYWYQQSLDQGLQFLIQYYNGEERAKGNILERFSAQQFPDLHSELNLSSLELGDSALYFCASSARLAGDEQYFGPGTRLTVT.

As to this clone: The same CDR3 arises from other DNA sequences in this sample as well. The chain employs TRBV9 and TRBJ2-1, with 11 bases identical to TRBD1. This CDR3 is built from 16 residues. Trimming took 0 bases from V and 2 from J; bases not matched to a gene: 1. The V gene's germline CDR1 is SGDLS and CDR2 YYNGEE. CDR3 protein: CASSVVGQGAYNEQFF. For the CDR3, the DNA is TGTGCCAGCAGCGTAGTGGGACAGGGGGCCTACAATGAGCAGTTCTTC.

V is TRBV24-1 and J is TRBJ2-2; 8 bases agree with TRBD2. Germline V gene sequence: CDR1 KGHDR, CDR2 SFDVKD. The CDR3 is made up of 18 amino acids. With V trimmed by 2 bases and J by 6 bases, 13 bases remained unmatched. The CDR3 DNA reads TGTGCCACCAGTGATTCAGCGGGGGTGATCCGAGTCGCCGGGGAGCTGTTTTTT. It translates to CATSDSAGVIRVAGELFF.